The present T cell receptor (beta chain) was sequenced within a study of metastatic and nonmetastatic thyroid tumors. Each patient came to thyroid surgery without any prior treatment (of any kind). TCRdb reassembled clones from the PCR reads with MiXCR. This table has about 38,000 clones, roughly 50% appearing once. Trimming cost V 6 bases and J 5 bases, with 17 bases left between them. Per germline, CDR1 DFQATT and CDR2 SNEGSKA (reference sequence). The CDR3 consists of 13 residues. This sequence joins TRBV20-1 and TRBJ2-7; TRBD2 might be the D (7 bases). The sequence was obtained from a male donor with papillary thyroid cancer or a benign thyroid nodule (not recorded which). Some clones in this sample may be carry-over from other donors' samples. Sequencing was done on a sample of tumor tissue. In DNA form, the CDR3 reads TGCAGTGCCACAGAGGGGGGGCAGGACGAGCAGTACTTC. This gives the protein CSATEGGQDEQYF.